Listed here are 32 T cell receptor beta chains from one sample, sequenced in a study of memory CD4+ T cells and cytomegalovirus serostatus. The repertoire was sequenced with immunoSEQ multiplex PCR; TCRdb's copy has only in-frame clones and lacks some. The sample lists under 55,000 clones; about four fifths were seen once. The sort gate was single viable CD3+CD4+CD8-CD45RO+ cells for memory CD4+ T cells. Sequenced sample: memory CD4+ T cells from blood. The receptors were gathered from an adult in good health and CMV-seropositive.

This clone showed up just a few times. The chain recombines TRBV18 with TRBJ2-5; TRBD1 agrees at 8 bases. The ends lost 3 bases at V and 4 bases at J; junction bases unmatched: 4. The length of the CDR3 is 14 residues. The V gene's germline CDR1 is KGHSH and CDR2 LQKENI. For the CDR3, the DNA is TGTGCCAGCTCACCGGGACAGGTAGGAGAGACCCAGTACTTC. This translates into CASSPGQVGETQYF.

DNA of the CDR3: TGTGCCAGCAGCTTACCTCTACTCCAAGAGACCCAGTACTTC. Translating gives CASSLPLLQETQYF. The rearrangement uses TRBV7-9 and TRBJ2-5; D is unresolved. Germline values: CDR1 SEHNR, CDR2 FQNEAQ (reference sequence). Trimming pared 2 bases from V and 1 base from J, leaving 8 bases between. CDR3 size: 14 residues.

The V call is TRBV11-1, the J call TRBJ2-1, with D unclear. V was shortened by 5 bases and J by 6 bases, with 11 bases between the two germline ends. Per germline, CDR1 SGHAT and CDR2 FQDESV (reference sequence). CDR3 length equals 13 residues. The CDR3 DNA reads TGTGCCAGCAGCCCGGGCCCACGCAATGAGCAGTTCTTC. It is translated as CASSPGPRNEQFF.

This clone has more than one count but fewer than ten. The chain links TRBV27 to TRBJ1-1; 8 bases fit TRBD1. J gave up 7 bases and V 3 bases, and 10 bases lay outside the gene matches. This CDR3 has 15 amino acids. CDR1 and CDR2 (germline): MNHEY, SMNVEV (reference sequence). The CDR3 nucleotides are TGTGCCAGCAGTTTTCGGACAGGGACCCTAAGTGAAGCTTTCTTT. Protein sequence: CASSFRTGTLSEAFF.

The J gene is TRBJ2-5, the V gene TRBV2; 10 bases match TRBD2. With V trimmed by 7 bases and J by 5 bases, 16 bases remained unmatched. Germline CDR1 and CDR2: SNHLY and FYNNEI. This CDR3 has 17 residues. The CDR3, as DNA: TGTGCCAGCACACCCCCCCTCACTAGCGGGAATTGGGAGACCCAGTACTTC. Translated: CASTPPLTSGNWETQYF.

On this clone: Different DNA sequences within this sample yield the same CDR3. The J gene is TRBJ2-7, the V gene TRBV7-6, with 12 nucleotides matching TRBD2. The CDR3 length is 13 residues. The germline V gene encodes CDR1 SGHVS and CDR2 FNYEAQ. Trimming took 5 bases from V and 6 from J; bases not matched to a gene: 2. CDR3 protein: CASSPGLAGEQYF. Here the CDR3 DNA reads TGTGCCAGCAGCCCGGGACTAGCGGGCGAGCAGTACTTC.

The V call is TRBV6-6, the J call TRBJ1-2; 9 bases agree with TRBD1. V gave up 7 bases and J gave up 6 bases; unmatched junction bases: 6. Germline V lookup: CDR1 MNHNY, CDR2 SVGAGI (reference sequence). This CDR3 has 13 residues. CDR3 DNA sequence: TGTGCCAGCACCACTGGACAGGGGAATGGCTACACCTTC. It encodes CASTTGQGNGYTF.

This rearrangement joins TRBV11-2 to TRBJ2-7, with TRBD2 identical over 8 bases. Germline CDR1 is SGHAT and CDR2 is FQNNGV. The CDR3 is 14 residues long. V shed 5 bases and J 2 bases; nucleotides not matched to a gene: 5. The CDR3 loop is CASSAVGGAYEQYF. CDR3 sequence (DNA): TGTGCCAGCAGCGCCGTCGGGGGGGCCTACGAGCAGTACTTC.

The chain combines TRBV21-1 with TRBJ2-7; the table calls TRBD1, which could not be checked here. TRBV21-1 is recorded as a pseudogene. CDR3 length equals 14 residues. The CDR3 loop reads CASSKVGTAYEQYF. CDR3 in DNA: TGTGCCAGCAGCAAAGTCGGGACAGCCTACGAGCAGTACTTC.

The V and J genes are TRBV9 and TRBJ2-2; 12 bases line up with TRBD2. Germline CDR1 is SGDLS and CDR2 is YYNGEE. Unmatched junction bases numbered 11, after V lost 4 bases and J lost 7 bases. This CDR3 is 17 amino acids long. CDR3 sequence (DNA): TGTGCCAGCAGCCCGGGACTAGCGGGCCTTTGGTTCGGGGAGCTGTTTTTT. It is translated as CASSPGLAGLWFGELFF.

The V call is TRBV27, the J call TRBJ1-1, with D perhaps matching TRBD1 (5 bases). This CDR3 has 13 residues. From germline, CDR1 is MNHEY and CDR2 SMNVEV (reference sequence). With 6 bases removed from V and 5 bases from J, the gap between germline ends came to 13 bases. The CDR3 coding sequence is TGTGCCAGCAGATTGTTGCGGGGGACTGAAGCTTTCTTT. This codes for CASRLLRGTEAFF.

This rearrangement joins TRBV18 to TRBJ1-3, with D maybe TRBD1 (6 bases). Germline loops: CDR1 KGHSH, CDR2 LQKENI. Trimming removed 4 bases from V and 4 bases from J, with 14 bases in between. This CDR3 comprises 15 residues. The CDR3 coding sequence is TGTGCCAGCTCACGACAGGATCCAAGAGGAAACACCATATATTTT. This encodes CASSRQDPRGNTIYF.

The J gene is TRBJ1-5, the V gene TRBV7-8; tentatively, D is TRBD1 (5 bases). Trimming cost V 5 bases and J 1 base, with 18 bases left between them. The length of the CDR3 is 17 residues. CDR1 is SGHVS, CDR2 FQNEAQ, per germline. CDR3 sequence reads: CASSESGGAGSNQPQHF. The DNA for the CDR3 is TGTGCCAGCAGCGAATCAGGAGGGGCGGGGAGCAATCAGCCCCAGCATTTT.

The V and J genes are TRBV28 and TRBJ2-3, with D possibly TRBD2 on 6 matching bases. Between the trimmed V and J ends, which lost 6 bases and 0 bases, there was a span of 13 bases. Per germline, CDR1 MDHEN and CDR2 SYDVKM. The CDR3 is 15 residues long. The CDR3 here is CASREPSGSTDTQYF. CDR3 nucleotide sequence: TGTGCCAGCAGGGAACCAAGCGGGAGCACAGATACGCAGTATTTT. The entire variable domain, with the rest obtained from reference TRBV28 and TRBJ2-3, is as follows: DVKVTQSSRYLVKRTGEKVFLECVQDMDHENMFWYRQDPGLGLRLIYFSYDVKMKEKGDIPEGYSVSREKKERFSLILESASTNQTSMYLCASREPSGSTDTQYFGPGTRLTVL.

The chain employs TRBV30 and TRBJ1-3, with D perhaps matching TRBD1 (6 bases). Trimming removed 3 bases at V and 0 bases at J, with 18 bases between. The CDR3 spans 17 residues. CDR1 is GTSNPN, CDR2 SVGIG, per germline (reference sequence). This chain's CDR3 is CAWSAQQGRSSGNTIYF. The CDR3, as DNA: TGTGCCTGGAGCGCTCAACAGGGCCGCTCCTCTGGAAACACCATATATTTT.

The table lists this clone with a count of one. The chain carries TRBV5-6 and TRBJ2-1; tentatively, D is TRBD2 (5 bases). CDR3 size: 14 residues. Per the germline V gene, CDR1 is SGHDT and CDR2 is YYEEEE. V was cut by 1 base and J by 0 bases, with 5 bases left in between. Here the CDR3 DNA reads TGTGCCAGCAGCTTGCGGGGCTCCTACAATGAGCAGTTCTTC. Residues: CASSLRGSYNEQFF.

This clone was seen only once. The genes are TRBV18 and TRBJ2-5; a possible D gene is TRBD1 (6 bases). The CDR3 runs 12 residues. The V gene lost 11 bases and the J gene lost 3 bases, with 13 bases spanning the gap. Germline lookup yields CDR1 KGHSH and CDR2 LQKENI. The CDR3 loop is CAGKGGEETQYF. CDR3 DNA sequence: TGTGCCGGAAAAGGGGGAGAAGAGACCCAGTACTTC.

CDR3 nucleotides: TGTGCCAGCAGCCCTGTTCAGCGGGGGGCCCCAGCATACAATGAGCAGTTCTTC. Translation gives CASSPVQRGAPAYNEQFF. The chain links TRBV5-6 to TRBJ2-1; 9 positions match TRBD2. Germline values: CDR1 SGHDT, CDR2 YYEEEE. The CDR3 covers 18 residues. With V trimmed by 4 bases and J by 4 bases, 15 bases remained unmatched.

The J gene is TRBJ1-2, the V gene TRBV5-6, with 7 bases fitting TRBD1. J was trimmed by 5 bases and V by 5 bases; bases with no gene match: 6. The CDR3 covers 13 residues. Germline V gene lookup returns CDR1 SGHDT and CDR2 YYEEEE. The CDR3 region is CASRSPTGYGYTF. CDR3 in DNA: TGTGCCAGCAGATCCCCGACAGGGTATGGCTACACCTTC.

The chain carries TRBV5-1 and TRBJ1-4, with D possibly TRBD1 on 5 matching bases. Germline CDR1 and CDR2: SGHRS and YFSETQ. Between the trimmed V and J ends, which lost 0 bases and 2 bases, there was a span of 8 bases. The CDR3 is 15 residues long. The CDR3 loop is CASSLVGGTNEKLFF. The CDR3 DNA sequence: TGCGCCAGCAGCTTGGTCGGGGGTACTAATGAAAAACTGTTTTTT.

The V gene is TRBV2, the J gene TRBJ1-2; D ambiguous. The germline V gene encodes CDR1 SNHLY and CDR2 FYNNEI. This CDR3 contains 13 residues. V was shortened by 4 bases and J by 3 bases, with 9 bases between the two germline ends. CDR3 in DNA: TGTGCCAGCAGTGCTCGGAACGACTATGGCTACACCTTC. This gives the protein CASSARNDYGYTF.

This clone was seen more than once but under ten times. The chain combines TRBV28 with TRBJ1-6; D is unclear. Deletions cut 2 bases from V and 7 bases from J, with 9 bases between. Germline V gene sequence: CDR1 MDHEN, CDR2 SYDVKM. This CDR3 comprises 14 residues. This chain's CDR3 is CASSLRVTNSPLHF. In DNA form, the CDR3 reads TGTGCCAGCAGTTTAAGGGTGACCAATTCACCCCTCCACTTT.

The chain joins TRBV9 to TRBJ2-1, with D unclear. The germline V gene encodes CDR1 SGDLS and CDR2 YYNGEE. Trimming pared 0 bases from V and 4 bases from J, leaving 5 bases between. CDR3 length: 13 amino acids. The CDR3 is CASSVEGYNEQFF. DNA of the CDR3: TGTGCCAGCAGCGTAGAGGGTTACAATGAGCAGTTCTTC.

V is TRBV7-2 and J is TRBJ2-5; D is perhaps TRBD1 or TRBD2 (5 bases each). The CDR3 totals 14 residues. The ends were cut back, 4 bases at V and 5 bases at J, with 14 bases in the middle. Per the germline V gene, CDR1 is SGHTA and CDR2 is FQGNSA. The CDR3 is CASSSTGLRETQYF. The CDR3 DNA reads TGTGCCAGCAGCTCCACGGGGCTCCGGGAGACCCAGTACTTC.

This clone has more than one count but fewer than ten. This chain uses TRBV6-1 with TRBJ1-2; no clear D. Per the germline V gene, CDR1 is MNHNS and CDR2 is SASEGT. The ends were cut back, 2 bases at V and 4 bases at J, with 5 bases in the middle. This CDR3 is built from 12 residues. The CDR3 DNA sequence: TGTGCCAGCAGTGAATCCGGCTATGGCTACACCTTC. Protein: CASSESGYGYTF.

V gene TRBV6-1 combines with J gene TRBJ1-2; D gene uncertain. This CDR3 spans 13 amino acids. CDR1 and CDR2 from the germline V gene are MNHNS and SASEGT. Trimming removed 6 bases from V and 2 bases from J, with 10 bases in between. The CDR3, as DNA: TGTGCCAGCAGACAAACAACCAACTATGGCTACACCTTC. Translation: CASRQTTNYGYTF.

CDR3 amino acids: CRGRGHSPLHF. CDR3 nucleotides: TGCAGGGGGCGGGGCCATTCACCCCTCCACTTT. The chain uses TRBV29-1 and TRBJ1-6, with D possibly TRBD1 on 5 matching bases. The CDR3 is 11 amino acids. The germline gives CDR1 SQVTM, CDR2 ANQGSEA. Full variable domain (remainder filled in from reference TRBV29-1 and TRBJ1-6): SAVISQKPSRDICQRGTSLTIQCQVDSQVTMMFWYRQQPGQSLTLIATANQGSEATYESGFVIDKFPISRPNLTFSTLTVSNMSPEDSSIYLCRGRGHSPLHFGNGTRLTVT.

This chain links TRBV2 with TRBJ2-1, with a weak D call TRBD1 (5 bases). The CDR3 totals 13 residues. The germline CDR1 and CDR2 sequences are SNHLY and FYNNEI. Trimming pared 4 bases from V and 6 bases from J, leaving 10 bases between. The CDR3 sequence: CASSVQGGNEQFF. The CDR3 DNA is TGTGCCAGCAGTGTCCAGGGTGGCAATGAGCAGTTCTTC.

The genes are TRBV5-3 and TRBJ2-5, with D perhaps TRBD1 (5 bases). TRBV5-3 is noted as an ORF with a role that remains uncertain. The CDR3 runs to 15 residues. The V and J ends lost 0 bases and 5 bases respectively, with 14 bases between them. The CDR3 reads CARSLGRGGWETQYF. As DNA, the CDR3 is TGTGCCAGAAGCTTGGGAAGGGGCGGTTGGGAGACCCAGTACTTC.

V and J are TRBV18 and TRBJ1-1; unclear D gene. Germline V gene lookup returns CDR1 KGHSH and CDR2 LQKENI. Trimming stripped 6 bases from V and 3 bases from J, with 26 bases between. The CDR3 extends over 18 amino acids. The CDR3 region has the DNA TGTGCCAGCTCCGTCCAGGCGCGTTCCACCTCCATGGACACTGAAGCTTTCTTT. Encoded protein: CASSVQARSTSMDTEAFF.

The V call is TRBV9, the J call TRBJ1-2, with no clear D. The CDR3 has 15 amino acids. CDR1 and CDR2 from the germline V gene are SGDLS and YYNGEE. V was clipped by 0 bases and J by 0 bases, with 9 bases between them. The CDR3 sequence is CASSVGLGSNYGYTF. The DNA of the CDR3 is TGTGCCAGCAGCGTAGGTTTGGGATCTAACTATGGCTACACCTTC.

This clone appeared a few times. This rearrangement joins TRBV27 to TRBJ2-7, with TRBD1 identical over 8 bases. V lost 0 bases and J lost 6; bases outside the gene matches: 10. Germline loops: CDR1 MNHEY, CDR2 SMNVEV (reference sequence). This CDR3 has 16 residues. CDR3 in amino acids: CASSLSPTGVKGEQYF. The CDR3 DNA sequence: TGTGCCAGCAGTTTATCCCCGACAGGGGTTAAGGGCGAGCAGTACTTC.